This T cell receptor (beta chain) was sequenced in a study of OX40 agonist ivuxolimab in advanced cancers. Study details: Ivuxolimab is a fully human IgG2 antibody that activates OX40 (CD134). Intravenous ivuxolimab at 0.01 to 10 mg/kg was given to patients every 2 weeks. From roughly 20 to 90 years was the age range, with a mean of around 60 years, and over 80% were male. General study findings and limits: Within 6 weeks, CD4+ and CD8+ blood T cells expanded clonally at 0.1 to 3.0 mg/kg.

The CDR3 contains 16 residues. V was trimmed by 5 bases and J by 0 bases, leaving 16 bases between them. Germline loops: CDR1 MNHEY, CDR2 SMNVEV (reference sequence). Assay: immunoSEQ multiplex PCR; the TCRdb copy retains only in-frame clones and omits some. Here the sample spans about 45,000 clones, 91% being singletons. In regard to this clone: Its target is not known.

V and J are TRBV27 and TRBJ2-5, with a possible D match to TRBD2 (6 bases). This TCR derives from an adult with an advanced solid tumor such as melanoma, head and neck, liver or kidney cancer. This specimen consisted of CD4+ or CD8+ T cells sorted from blood, obtained in a trial of the OX40 agonist ivuxolimab. CDR3 coding DNA: TGTGCCAGCAGTCCTTCCGGGACTTTGTACCAAGAGACCCAGTACTTC. Translated: CASSPSGTLYQETQYF.